The 6 T cell receptor beta chains below all came from one sample that was sequenced in a study of cytomegalovirus exposure and HLA in healthy donors. Primers for the PCR totalled 60 Vbeta and 13 Jbeta. Repertoires were generated with immunoSEQ multiplex PCR, while TCRdb's copy carries only in-frame clones and drops some. Here the sample spans about 90,000 clones, 74% being singletons. The sequenced sample was PBMCs. These receptors were collected from a man aged 30-40 years in good health and CMV-seropositive.

V gene TRBV6-1 combines with J gene TRBJ2-1, with D maybe TRBD1 (7 bases). Germline values: CDR1 MNHNS, CDR2 SASEGT. The CDR3 totals 15 residues. V was pared by 2 bases and J by 8 bases, with 16 bases between. The CDR3 sequence is CASSESNRGGHEQFF. Here the CDR3 DNA reads TGTGCCAGCAGTGAATCTAACAGGGGAGGCCATGAGCAGTTCTTC.

J is TRBJ2-5 and V is TRBV27; TRBD2 might be the D (6 bases). The CDR3 runs 14 residues. Looked up from germline, CDR1 is MNHEY and CDR2 is SMNVEV (reference sequence). Deletions cut 6 bases from V and 4 bases from J, with 15 bases between. The CDR3 protein is CASRLNVGGETQYF. The CDR3 nucleotides are TGTGCCAGCAGATTAAATGTGGGAGGAGAGACCCAGTACTTC.

This chain connects TRBV29-1 to TRBJ2-2, with 11 positions matching TRBD2. The CDR3 has 14 amino acids. Germline V gene sequence: CDR1 SQVTM, CDR2 ANQGSEA. The CDR3 DNA reads as TGCAGACGGACTAGCGGGCTGAACACCGGGGAGCTGTTTTTT. It yields the protein CRRTSGLNTGELFF.

In this sample, this clone turned up a few times. The J gene is TRBJ2-7, the V gene TRBV7-7, with TRBD1 matching over 8 bases. This CDR3 spans 14 amino acids. V shed 5 bases, J shed 4 bases, and the junction held 7 bases outside the gene matches. The germline CDR1 and CDR2 sequences are SSHAT and FNYEAQ (reference sequence). The CDR3 region has the DNA TGTGCCAGCAGCCGGGACAGGTTGGGATACGAGCAGTACTTC. Amino acid sequence: CASSRDRLGYEQYF. Full variable domain (missing parts from reference TRBV7-7 and TRBJ2-7): GAGVSQSPRYKVTKRGQDVTLRCDPISSHATLYWYQQALGQGPEFLTYFNYEAQPDKSGLPSDRFSAERPEGSISTLTIQRTEQRDSAMYRCASSRDRLGYEQYFGPGTRLTVT.

The chain has TRBV4-3 and TRBJ2-7; TRBD1 matches 8 bases. V was clipped by 4 bases and J by 5 bases; unmatched bases: 7. This CDR3 has 14 residues. Germline V gene lookup returns CDR1 LGHNA and CDR2 YSLEER. In DNA form, the CDR3 reads TGCGCCAGCAGCCCCGACAGGGGATATAACGAGCAGTACTTC. Its protein is CASSPDRGYNEQYF.

The V gene is TRBV9, the J gene TRBJ1-2; 9 bases map to TRBD1. V lost 5 bases, J lost 3 bases, and 8 bases stayed unmatched. Germline V gives CDR1 SGDLS, CDR2 YYNGEE. The CDR3 is 15 amino acids. This chain's CDR3 is CASRDTGTGHYGYTF. The CDR3 coding sequence is TGTGCCAGCAGAGACACCGGGACAGGGCACTATGGCTACACCTTC.